This TCR beta chain was retrieved from a study of blood T cell repertoires in COVID-19. The cohort comprised adults aged about 18 to 100 years residing in approximately 25 US areas. The study assigned cohorts using participant-reported clinical history. A COVID-19 case had been met by exposed participants during the 2 weeks before study entry. Assay used: immunoSEQ multiplex PCR; TCRdb lists only in-frame clones, some missing. Of 180,000 or so clones detected, approximately 80% appear once; the ten largest clones hold approximately 15%. V was pared by 4 bases and J by 6 bases, with 6 bases of the junction left unmatched. Per germline, CDR1 MGHRA and CDR2 YSYEKL. The CDR3 has 14 residues.

The chain links TRBV4-1 to TRBJ2-7; 10 nucleotides match TRBD2. Sequenced input: PBMCs or T cells enriched from blood (not recorded which). The clonotype comes from a man between 60 and 75 years old who had been exposed to COVID-19. CDR3 nucleotide sequence: TGCGCCAGCAGCCTGGGACTAGCGAGCCTCGAGCAGTACTTC. As protein: CASSLGLASLEQYF.